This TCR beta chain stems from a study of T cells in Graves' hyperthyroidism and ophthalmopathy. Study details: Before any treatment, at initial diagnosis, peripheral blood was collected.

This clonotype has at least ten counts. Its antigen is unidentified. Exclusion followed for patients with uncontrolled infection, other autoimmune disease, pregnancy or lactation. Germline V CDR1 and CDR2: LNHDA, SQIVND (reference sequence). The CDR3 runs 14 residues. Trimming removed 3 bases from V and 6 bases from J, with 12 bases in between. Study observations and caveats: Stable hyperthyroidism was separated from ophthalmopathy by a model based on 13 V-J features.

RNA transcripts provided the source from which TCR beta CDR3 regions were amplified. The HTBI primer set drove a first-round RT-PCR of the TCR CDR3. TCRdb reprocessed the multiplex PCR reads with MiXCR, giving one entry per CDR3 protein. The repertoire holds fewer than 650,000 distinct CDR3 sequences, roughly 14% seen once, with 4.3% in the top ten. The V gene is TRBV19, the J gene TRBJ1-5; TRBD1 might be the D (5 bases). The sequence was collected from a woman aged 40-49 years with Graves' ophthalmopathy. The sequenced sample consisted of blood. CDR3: CASSIRAGAQPQHF. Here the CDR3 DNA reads TGTGCCAGTAGTATCCGGGCTGGGGCTCAGCCCCAGCATTTT.